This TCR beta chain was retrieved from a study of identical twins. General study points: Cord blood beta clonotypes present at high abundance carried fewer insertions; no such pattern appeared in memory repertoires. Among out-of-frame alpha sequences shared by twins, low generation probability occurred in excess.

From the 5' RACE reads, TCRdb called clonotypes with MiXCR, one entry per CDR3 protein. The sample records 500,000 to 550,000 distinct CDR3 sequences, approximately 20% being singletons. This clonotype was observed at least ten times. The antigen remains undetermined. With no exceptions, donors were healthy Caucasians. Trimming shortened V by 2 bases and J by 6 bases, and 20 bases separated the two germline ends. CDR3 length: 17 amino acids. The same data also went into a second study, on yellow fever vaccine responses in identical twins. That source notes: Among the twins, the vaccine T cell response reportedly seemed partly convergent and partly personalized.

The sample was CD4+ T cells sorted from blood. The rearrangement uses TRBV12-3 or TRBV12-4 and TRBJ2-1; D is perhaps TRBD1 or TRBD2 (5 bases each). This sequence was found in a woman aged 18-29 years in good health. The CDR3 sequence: CASSLKELGESGNEQFF. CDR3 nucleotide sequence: TGTGCCAGCAGTTTAAAGGAGTTGGGGGAGTCGGGCAATGAGCAGTTCTTC.